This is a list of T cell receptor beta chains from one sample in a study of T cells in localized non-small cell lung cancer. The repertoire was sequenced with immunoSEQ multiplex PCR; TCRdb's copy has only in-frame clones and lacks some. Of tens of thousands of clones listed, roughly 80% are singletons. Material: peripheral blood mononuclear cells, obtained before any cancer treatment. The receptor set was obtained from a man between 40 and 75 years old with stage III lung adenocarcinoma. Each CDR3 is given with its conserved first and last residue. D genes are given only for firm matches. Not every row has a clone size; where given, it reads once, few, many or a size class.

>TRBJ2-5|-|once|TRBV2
TGTGCCAGCAGTGTACGCAGGGAGGAGACCCAGTACTTC
CASSVRREETQYF
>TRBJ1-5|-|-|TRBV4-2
TGTGCCAGCAGCCAAGACCCAGACGGGCGGGTTGGCGAGCCCCAGCATTTT
CASSQDPDGRVGEPQHF
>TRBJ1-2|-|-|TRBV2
TGTGCCAGCAGTAATAGGGGATCCGGCTATGGCTACACCTTC
CASSNRGSGYGYTF
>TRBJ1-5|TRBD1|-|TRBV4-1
TGCGCCAGCAGCCAACAGACAGGGAATCAGCCCCAGCATTTT
CASSQQTGNQPQHF
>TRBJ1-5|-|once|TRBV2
TGTGCCAGCAGGAGGGGCCAGGGGCAGAAAAACTATAGCAATCAGCCCCAGCATTTT
CASRRGQGQKNYSNQPQHF
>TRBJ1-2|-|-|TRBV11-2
TGTGCCAGCACTAGCCTGGGGGGGAACTATGGCTACACCTTC
CASTSLGGNYGYTF
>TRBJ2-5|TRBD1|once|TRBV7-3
TGTGCCAGCAGCTTAGGGACAGGGAAGGCCGAGACCCAGTACTTC
CASSLGTGKAETQYF
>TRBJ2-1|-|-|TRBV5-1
TGCGCCAGCAGCATGGGGCCCTACAGTAACAATGAGCAGTTCTTC
CASSMGPYSNNEQFF
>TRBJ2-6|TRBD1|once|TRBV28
TGTGCCAGCAGTTTATTTGGGATAGGACAGGGCTACTCTGGGGCCAACGTCCTGACTTTC
CASSLFGIGQGYSGANVLTF
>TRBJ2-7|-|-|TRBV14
TGTGCCAGCAGCCAAGTAATGGGACCTGCGGGTGAGCAGTACTTC
CASSQVMGPAGEQYF
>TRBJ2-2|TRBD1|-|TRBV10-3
TGTGCCAGCAAGGGGGCGGAGATGAACACCGGGGAGCTGTTTTTT
CASKGAEMNTGELFF
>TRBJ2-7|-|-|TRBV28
TGTGCCAGCAGCTTTTCTTACGAGCAGTACTTC
CASSFSYEQYF
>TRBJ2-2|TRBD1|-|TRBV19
TGTGCCAGTAGTAAACAGACAGGGATAGTAACCGGGGAGCTGTTTTTT
CASSKQTGIVTGELFF
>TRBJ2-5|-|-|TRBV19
TGTGCCAGTAGTATCTACCCCGCGGAGACCCAGTACTTC
CASSIYPAETQYF
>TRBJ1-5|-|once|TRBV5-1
TGCGCCAGCAGCTTGGTAGGGGGGGCGGGCCAGCCCCAGCATTTT
CASSLVGGAGQPQHF
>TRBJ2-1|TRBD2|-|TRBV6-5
TGTGCCAGCAGTTTTGGCGGGAGGGCCCCCAATGAGCAGTTCTTC
CASSFGGRAPNEQFF
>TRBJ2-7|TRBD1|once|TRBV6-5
TGTGCCAGCAGGCCCTACAGGGGGCCCTACGAGCAGTACTTC
CASRPYRGPYEQYF
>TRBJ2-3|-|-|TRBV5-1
TGCGCCAGCAGCTTGGGACAGGAAGATACGCAGTATTTT
CASSLGQEDTQYF
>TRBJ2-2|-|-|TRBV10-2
TGCGCCAGCATCTCACGGGCGAACACCGGGGAGCTGTTTTTT
CASISRANTGELFF
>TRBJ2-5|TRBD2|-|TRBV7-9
TGTGCCAGCAGCCTAATCGGGACTACGGTGGTGCTCGAGACCCAGTACTTC
CASSLIGTTVVLETQYF
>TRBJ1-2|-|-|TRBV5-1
TGCGCCAGCCGCCTCCAGGACTTATCTAACTATGGCTACACCTTC
CASRLQDLSNYGYTF
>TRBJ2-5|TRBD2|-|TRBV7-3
TGTGCCAGCAGCCTACTGCCAGGGAGGGGAGAGACCCAGTACTTC
CASSLLPGRGETQYF
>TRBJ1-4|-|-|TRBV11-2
TGTGCCAGCAGCCGAACGGCAAAGGGGGAAAAACTGTTTTTT
CASSRTAKGEKLFF
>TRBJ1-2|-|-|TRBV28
TGTGCCAGCAGTTTCGCGGGGACTAACTATGGCTACACCTTC
CASSFAGTNYGYTF
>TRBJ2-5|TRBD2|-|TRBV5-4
TGTGCCAGCAGCGCGCGACTAGCGCAAGAGACCCAGTACTTC
CASSARLAQETQYF
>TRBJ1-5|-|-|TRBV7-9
TGTGCCAGCAGCTTAGAAGGCACAGCTAATCAGCCCCAGCATTTT
CASSLEGTANQPQHF
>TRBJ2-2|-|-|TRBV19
TGTGCCAGTAGTTGGGTCACCGGGGAGCTGTTTTTT
CASSWVTGELFF
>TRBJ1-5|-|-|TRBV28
TGTGCCAGCAGTTTGGGGGGGTTTCAGCCCCAGCATTTT
CASSLGGFQPQHF
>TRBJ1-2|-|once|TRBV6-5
TGTGCCAGCAGTTACACCGGACATTTAGACTATGGCTACACCTTC
CASSYTGHLDYGYTF
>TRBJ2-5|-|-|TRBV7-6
TGTGCCAGCAGCTTGCAACAGGAGACCCAGTACTTC
CASSLQQETQYF
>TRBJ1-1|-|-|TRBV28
TGTGCCAGCAGTCCCGGGGGAACAGGGAACACTGAAGCTTTCTTT
CASSPGGTGNTEAFF
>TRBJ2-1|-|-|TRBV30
TGTGCCTGGGGGGAGAACAATGAGCAGTTCTTC
CAWGENNEQFF
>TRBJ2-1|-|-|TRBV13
TGTGCCAGCAGCTTAAGAACGAGGGAGGACCGCAATGAGCAGTTCTTC
CASSLRTREDRNEQFF